Shown below are 10 T cell receptor beta chains from a single sample sequenced in a study of blood T cell repertoires in COVID-19 (TCRdb year 2020). Library preparation employed the immunoSEQ multiplex PCR assay. As stored in TCRdb, this immuneACCESS dataset retains in-frame rearrangements with V and J assigned. A fraction of the clones does not appear; measured against another copy, unresolved V genes explain less than half of the discrepancy, and the remainder lacks a known reason. Present in this sample are 150,000 to 190,000 clones, around 85% of which were seen just once. Together, the top ten hold approximately 2.3% of the sample. The sequencing input was peripheral blood. These receptors were collected from a woman in her seventies with acute or convalescent COVID-19.

The V call is TRBV5-4, the J call TRBJ2-3, with TRBD2 matching over 11 bases. Looked up from germline, CDR1 is SGHNT and CDR2 is YYREEE (reference sequence). V was clipped by 4 bases and J by 6 bases; unmatched bases: 13. This CDR3 has 17 residues. Here the CDR3 DNA reads TGTGCCAGCAGCCCCGGGCTAGCGGGGGGCCTATCGGATACGCAGTATTTT. Translation gives CASSPGLAGGLSDTQYF. Supplemented by reference TRBV5-4 and TRBJ2-3, the full variable domain reads ETGVTQSPTHLIKTRGQQVTLRCSSQSGHNTVSWYQQALGQGPQFIFQYYREEENGRGNFPPRFSGLQFPNYSSELNVNALELDDSALYLCASSPGLAGGLSDTQYFGPGTRLTVL.

This clone has only a few counts. In DNA, the CDR3 is TGTGCCAGCAGTCTCCGGGACAGCTATGGCTACACCTTC. Translating gives CASSLRDSYGYTF. The chain is built from TRBV12-3 or TRBV12-4 and TRBJ1-2, with 7 bases aligning to TRBD1. This CDR3 has 13 residues. V lost 5 bases and J lost 4; bases outside the gene matches: 4.

The sample holds a few counts of this clone. The V gene is TRBV9, the J gene TRBJ1-1, with 12 bases that match TRBD1. Germline CDR1 and CDR2: SGDLS and YYNGEE. J gave up 6 bases and V 1 base, and 4 bases lay outside the gene matches. The CDR3 runs 15 residues. The CDR3 reads CASSVPGQGASEAFF. CDR3 DNA: TGTGCCAGCAGCGTACCGGGACAGGGGGCATCTGAAGCTTTCTTT.

The chain uses TRBV2 and TRBJ1-2; D uncertain. Trimming took off 3 bases at V and 5 bases at J, with 4 bases between the two ends. The CDR3 is 11 amino acids. CDR1 is SNHLY, CDR2 FYNNEI, per germline. The CDR3 protein is CASSDSYGYTF. The CDR3 nucleotides are TGTGCCAGCAGTGACTCGTATGGCTACACCTTC.

This clone appeared a single time. The gene calls are TRBV5-1 and TRBJ1-2; 7 nucleotides line up with TRBD1. After removal of 4 bases from V and 8 bases from J, the junction contained 8 bases not matched to a gene. This CDR3 has 13 amino acids. Germline lookup yields CDR1 SGHRS and CDR2 YFSETQ. The CDR3 is CASSETTGLGYTF. The CDR3 bases are TGCGCCAGCAGCGAAACGACAGGGCTGGGCTACACCTTC.

J is TRBJ2-2 and V is TRBV27, with D tentatively TRBD2 (5 bases). Germline CDR1 MNHEY, CDR2 SMNVEV (reference sequence). V was clipped by 0 bases and J by 4 bases, with 21 bases between them. This CDR3 comprises 19 residues. CDR3: CASSLSTTRHLRGTGELFF. The CDR3 nucleotides read TGTGCCAGCAGTTTATCAACTACCCGTCACCTCCGGGGCACCGGGGAGCTGTTTTTT.

The rearrangement uses TRBV6-6 and TRBJ1-5; D possibly corresponds to TRBD1 (5 bases). The CDR3 loop spans 15 amino acids. The V and J ends lost 10 bases and 1 base respectively, with 17 bases between them. The germline V gene has CDR1 MNHNY and CDR2 SVGAGI (reference sequence). Here the CDR3 DNA reads TGTGCCACCGTGCCCAGGGTAACCAGCAATCAGCCCCAGCATTTT. Translated: CATVPRVTSNQPQHF.

J is TRBJ1-5 and V is TRBV6-2 or TRBV6-3; possible D gene TRBD1, 6 bases. Looked up from germline, CDR1 is MNHEY and CDR2 is SVGEGT. The CDR3 runs to 15 residues. Trimming removed 5 bases from V and 3 bases from J, with 14 bases in between. The CDR3 protein is CASSHRTGHNQPQHF. CDR3 nucleotide sequence: TGTGCCAGCAGTCATCGTACAGGGCACAATCAGCCCCAGCATTTT.

This clone came up once. The CDR3 loop is CASSYDGGTGNTIYF. The CDR3 nucleotides read TGTGCCAGCAGTTACGACGGGGGAACTGGAAACACCATATATTTT. The chain joins TRBV6-5 to TRBJ1-3; TRBD1 might be the D (5 bases). V was shortened by 2 bases and J by 2 bases, with 10 bases between the two germline ends. CDR1 is MNHEY, CDR2 SVGAGI, per germline. CDR3 size: 15 residues.

This chain uses TRBV3-1 (or the pseudogene TRBV3-2) with TRBJ1-1, with 8 bases lining up with TRBD1. Germline-derived CDR1 and CDR2 are LGHDT and YNNKEL (reference sequence). V trimming: 1 base; J trimming: 1 base; junction bases outside the gene matches: 5. The CDR3 runs 16 residues. The CDR3 region is CASSQVRGHANTEAFF. CDR3 DNA: TGTGCCAGCAGCCAAGTCAGGGGGCATGCGAACACTGAAGCTTTCTTT.